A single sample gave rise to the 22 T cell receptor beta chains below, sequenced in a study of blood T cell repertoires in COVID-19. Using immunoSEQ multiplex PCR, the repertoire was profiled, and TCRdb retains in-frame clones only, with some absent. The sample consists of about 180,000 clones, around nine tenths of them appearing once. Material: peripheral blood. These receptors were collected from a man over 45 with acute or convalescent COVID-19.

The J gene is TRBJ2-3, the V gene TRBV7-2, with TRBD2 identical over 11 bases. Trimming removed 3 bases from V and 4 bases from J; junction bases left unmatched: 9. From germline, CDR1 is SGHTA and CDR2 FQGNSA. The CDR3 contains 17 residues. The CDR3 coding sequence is TGTGCCAGCAGCTTCCTATCTAGCGGGGGGAGGTCAGATACGCAGTATTTT. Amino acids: CASSFLSSGGRSDTQYF. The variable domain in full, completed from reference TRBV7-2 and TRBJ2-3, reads GAGVSQSPSNKVTEKGKDVELRCDPISGHTALYWYRQSLGQGLEFLIYFQGNSAPDKSGLPSDRFSAERTGGSVSTLTIQRTQQEDSAVYLCASSFLSSGGRSDTQYFGPGTRLTVL.

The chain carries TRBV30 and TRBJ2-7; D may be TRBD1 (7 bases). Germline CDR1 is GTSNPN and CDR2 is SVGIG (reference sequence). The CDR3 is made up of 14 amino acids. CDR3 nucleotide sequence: TGTGCTGGAGAGCAAGGGGGCGTGGGAGGAGAGCAGTACGTC. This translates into CAGEQGGVGGEQYV.

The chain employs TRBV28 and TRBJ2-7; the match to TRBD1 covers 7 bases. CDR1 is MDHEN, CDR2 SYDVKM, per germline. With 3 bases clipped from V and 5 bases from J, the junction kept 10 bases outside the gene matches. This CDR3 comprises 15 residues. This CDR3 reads CASSFGGRGNDEQYV. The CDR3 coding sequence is TGTGCCAGCAGTTTCGGAGGCAGGGGGAACGACGAGCAGTACGTC.

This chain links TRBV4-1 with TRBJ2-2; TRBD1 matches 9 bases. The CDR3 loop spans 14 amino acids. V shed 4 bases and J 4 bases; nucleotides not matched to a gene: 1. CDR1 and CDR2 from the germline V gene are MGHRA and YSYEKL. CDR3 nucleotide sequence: TGCGCCAGCAGCCTGGACAGGGGCACCGGGGAGCTGTTTTTT. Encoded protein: CASSLDRGTGELFF.

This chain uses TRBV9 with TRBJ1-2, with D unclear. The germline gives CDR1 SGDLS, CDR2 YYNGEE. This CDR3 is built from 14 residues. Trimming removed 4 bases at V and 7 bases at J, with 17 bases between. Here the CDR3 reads CASSPAGRERGYTF. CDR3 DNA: TGTGCCAGCAGCCCGGCTGGGAGAGAGCGTGGCTACACCTTC.

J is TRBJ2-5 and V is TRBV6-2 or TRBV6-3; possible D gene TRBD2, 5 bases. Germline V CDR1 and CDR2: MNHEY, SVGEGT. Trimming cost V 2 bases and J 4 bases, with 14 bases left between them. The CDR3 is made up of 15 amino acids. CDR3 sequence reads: CASSYVDRGRETQYF. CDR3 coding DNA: TGTGCCAGCAGTTACGTCGACCGCGGGCGAGAGACCCAGTACTTC.

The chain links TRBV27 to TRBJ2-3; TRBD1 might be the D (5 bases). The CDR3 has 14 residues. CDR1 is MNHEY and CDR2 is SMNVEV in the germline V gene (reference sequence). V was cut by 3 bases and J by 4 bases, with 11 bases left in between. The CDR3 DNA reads TGTGCCAGCAGTTTCTGGGGCCGGGCAGATACGCAGTATTTT. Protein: CASSFWGRADTQYF.

This CDR3 reads CASRTTSGYNEQFF. In DNA form, the CDR3 reads TGTGCCAGTAGGACGACTAGCGGGTACAATGAGCAGTTCTTC. The genes are TRBV19 and TRBJ2-1; 10 bases agree with TRBD2. The germline gives CDR1 LNHDA, CDR2 SQIVND (reference sequence). With V trimmed by 6 bases and J by 4 bases, 3 bases remained unmatched. The CDR3 contains 14 residues.

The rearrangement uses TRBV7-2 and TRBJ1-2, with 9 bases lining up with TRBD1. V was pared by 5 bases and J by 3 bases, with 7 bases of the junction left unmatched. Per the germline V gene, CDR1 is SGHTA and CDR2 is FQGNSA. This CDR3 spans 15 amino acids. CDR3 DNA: TGTGCCAGCAGCCCCGCCGGGACAGGGTACTATGGCTACACCTTC. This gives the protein CASSPAGTGYYGYTF.

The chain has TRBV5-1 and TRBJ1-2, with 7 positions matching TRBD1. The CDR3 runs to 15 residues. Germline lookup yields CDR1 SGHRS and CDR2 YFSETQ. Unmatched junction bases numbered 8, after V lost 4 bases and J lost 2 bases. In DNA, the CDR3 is TGCGCCAGCAGCCCCACGGGACAGACGAACTATGGCTACACCTTC. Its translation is CASSPTGQTNYGYTF.

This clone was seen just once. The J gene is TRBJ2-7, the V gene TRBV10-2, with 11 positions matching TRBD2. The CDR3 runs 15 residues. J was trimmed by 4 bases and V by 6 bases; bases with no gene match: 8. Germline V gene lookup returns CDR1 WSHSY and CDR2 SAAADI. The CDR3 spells CASRKLAGDGYEQYF. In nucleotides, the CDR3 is TGCGCCAGCAGGAAACTAGCGGGAGATGGTTACGAGCAGTACTTC.

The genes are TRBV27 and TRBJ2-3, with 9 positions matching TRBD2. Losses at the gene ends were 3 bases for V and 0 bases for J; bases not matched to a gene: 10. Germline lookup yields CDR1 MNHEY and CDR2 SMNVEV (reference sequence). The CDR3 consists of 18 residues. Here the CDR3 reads CASSLRRGGPASTDTQYF. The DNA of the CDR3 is TGTGCCAGCAGTTTGCGGCGGGGGGGACCCGCCAGCACAGATACGCAGTATTTT.

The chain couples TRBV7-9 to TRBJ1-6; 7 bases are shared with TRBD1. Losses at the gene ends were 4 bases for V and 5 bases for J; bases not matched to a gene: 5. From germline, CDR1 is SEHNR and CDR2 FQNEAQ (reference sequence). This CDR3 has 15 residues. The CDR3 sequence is CASSSGGDHNSPLHF. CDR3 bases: TGTGCCAGCAGCTCAGGGGGAGACCATAATTCACCCCTCCACTTT.

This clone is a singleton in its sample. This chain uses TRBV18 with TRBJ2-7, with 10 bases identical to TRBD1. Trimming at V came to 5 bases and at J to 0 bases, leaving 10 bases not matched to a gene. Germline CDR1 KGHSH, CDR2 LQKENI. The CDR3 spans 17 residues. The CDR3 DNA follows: TGTGCCAGCTCAGGGACAGGGGAGCGTAAACACTCCTACGAGCAGTACTTC. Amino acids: CASSGTGERKHSYEQYF.

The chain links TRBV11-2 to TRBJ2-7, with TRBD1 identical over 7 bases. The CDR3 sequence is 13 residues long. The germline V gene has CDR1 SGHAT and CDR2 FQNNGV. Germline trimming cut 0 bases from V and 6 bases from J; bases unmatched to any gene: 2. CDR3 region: CASSLEGGGEQYF. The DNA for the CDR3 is TGTGCCAGCAGCTTAGAAGGGGGCGGCGAGCAGTACTTC.

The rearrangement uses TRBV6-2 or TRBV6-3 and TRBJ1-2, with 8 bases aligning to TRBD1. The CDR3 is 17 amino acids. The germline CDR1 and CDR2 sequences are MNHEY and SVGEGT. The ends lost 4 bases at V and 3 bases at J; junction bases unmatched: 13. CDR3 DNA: TGTGCCAGCAGTTTACTCCGCCTGCCGGACAGGGACTATGGCTACACCTTC. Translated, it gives CASSLLRLPDRDYGYTF.

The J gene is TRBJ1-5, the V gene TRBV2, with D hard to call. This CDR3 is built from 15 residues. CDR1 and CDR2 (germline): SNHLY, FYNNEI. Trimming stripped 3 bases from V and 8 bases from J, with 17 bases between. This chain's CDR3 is CASSESGLGAEPQHF. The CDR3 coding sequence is TGTGCCAGCAGTGAGAGCGGTCTTGGAGCGGAGCCCCAGCATTTT.

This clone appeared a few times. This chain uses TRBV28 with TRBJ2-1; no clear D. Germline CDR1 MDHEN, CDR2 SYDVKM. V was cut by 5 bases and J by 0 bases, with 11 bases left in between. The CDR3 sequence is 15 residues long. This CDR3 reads CASSGPISSYNEQFF. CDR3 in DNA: TGTGCCAGCAGTGGGCCTATTAGCTCCTACAATGAGCAGTTCTTC.

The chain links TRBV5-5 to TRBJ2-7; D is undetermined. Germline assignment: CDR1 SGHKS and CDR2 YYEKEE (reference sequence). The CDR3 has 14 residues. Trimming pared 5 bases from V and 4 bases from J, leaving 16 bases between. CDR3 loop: CASRNPQLSYEQYV. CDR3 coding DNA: TGTGCCAGCAGAAACCCGCAGTTATCGTACGAGCAGTACGTC.

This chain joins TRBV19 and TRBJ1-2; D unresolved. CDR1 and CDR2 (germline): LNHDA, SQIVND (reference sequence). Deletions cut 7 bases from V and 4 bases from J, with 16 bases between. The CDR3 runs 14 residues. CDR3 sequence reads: CASKPSLSGYGYTF. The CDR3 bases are TGTGCCAGTAAGCCGTCGTTATCGGGCTATGGCTACACCTTC.

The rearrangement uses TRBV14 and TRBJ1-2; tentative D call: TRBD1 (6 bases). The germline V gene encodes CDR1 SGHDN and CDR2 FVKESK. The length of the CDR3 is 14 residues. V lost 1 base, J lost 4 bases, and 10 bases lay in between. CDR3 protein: CASSQVTGTYGYTF. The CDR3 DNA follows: TGTGCCAGCAGCCAAGTCACAGGGACCTATGGCTACACCTTC.

The CDR3 is CASSTLRGYQPQHF. The CDR3 DNA reads as TGTGCCAGCAGTACCCTCAGGGGCTATCAGCCCCAGCATTTT. This rearrangement joins TRBV28 to TRBJ1-5; a weak D match, TRBD1 (6 bases). CDR1 and CDR2 (germline): MDHEN, SYDVKM. Trimming stripped 5 bases from V and 5 bases from J, with 13 bases between. The CDR3 is 14 amino acids.